This is a list of T cell receptor beta chains from one sample in a study of blood T cell repertoires in COVID-19. Only in-frame clones appear in the TCRdb table, and some are missing; sequencing was by immunoSEQ multiplex PCR. The table lists approximately 150,000 clones, about 87% of them singletons, with more than 2.5% in the top ten. Specimen: peripheral blood. All receptors come from a human donor with COVID-19, enrolled during active disease. The donor label of this sample is uncertain. CDR3s include the opening cysteine and the closing phenylalanine or tryptophan. The D gene is left open where the match is weak. Clone size is not always given. Where it is, it says once, few, many or a class for expanded clones.

CDR3 length	clone size	D gene	V gene	J gene	CDR3 DNA	CDR3 protein
16	-	-	TRBV5-1	TRBJ2-1	TGCGCCAGCAGCTTGGGGACAGCGTCCTCCGGGAATGAGCAGTTCTTC	CASSLGTASSGNEQFF
14	-	-	TRBV18	TRBJ1-1	TGTGCCAGCTCACCAGGGGGAGGGGACACTGAAGCTTTCTTT	CASSPGGGDTEAFF
14	once	-	TRBV18	TRBJ1-1	TGTGCCAGCTCACCAACTATAGGGAACACTGAAGCTTTCTTT	CASSPTIGNTEAFF
13	-	-	TRBV7-9	TRBJ1-2	TGTGCCAGCAGCCCACCCGGGAACTATGGCTACACCTTC	CASSPPGNYGYTF
13	-	-	TRBV20-1	TRBJ1-5	TGCAGTGCTAGTACGGGTTTCAATCAGCCCCAGCATTTT	CSASTGFNQPQHF
17	-	TRBD1	TRBV19	TRBJ1-1	TGTGCCAGCCTCACAGGGGCGAATCAGGATTGGAACACTGAAGCTTTCTTT	CASLTGANQDWNTEAFF
14	-	TRBD1	TRBV10-3	TRBJ1-2	TGTGCCATCAGTGAGGTTCAGGGGGTAAAAGGCTACACCTTC	CAISEVQGVKGYTF
15	-	TRBD1	TRBV19	TRBJ2-2	TGTGCCAGTAACAAAGGACAGGGGGGCACCGGGGAGCTGTTTTTT	CASNKGQGGTGELFF
19	-	TRBD2	TRBV9	TRBJ2-2	TGTGCCAGCAGCGCAAAAGGACTAGCGGGAGGGCCGAGCACCGGGGAGCTGTTTTTT	CASSAKGLAGGPSTGELFF
15	-	TRBD1	TRBV19	TRBJ2-7	TGTGCCAGTAGGGCAGCCGGGACAGGGGTTTACGAGCAGTACTTC	CASRAAGTGVYEQYF
15	-	-	TRBV5-1	TRBJ1-6	TGCGCCAGCAGTTCTGGACGGGGCTATAATTCACCCCTCCACTTT	CASSSGRGYNSPLHF
13	-	-	TRBV6-6	TRBJ1-6	TGTGCCAGCAGTTATTCGAGCAATTCACCCCTCCACTTT	CASSYSSNSPLHF
16	-	TRBD2	TRBV2	TRBJ2-5	TGTGCCAGCAGCTCTAGCGGGGGGGCCCATCGAGAGACCCAGTACTTC	CASSSSGGAHRETQYF
13	-	-	TRBV2	TRBJ1-6	TGTGCCAGCAGCCGGGGTTATAATTCACCCCTCCACTTT	CASSRGYNSPLHF
13	-	TRBD2	TRBV6-4	TRBJ2-4	TGTGCCAGCAGTGAACTAGCGGGAGGCATTCAGTACTTC	CASSELAGGIQYF
15	-	TRBD1	TRBV6-4	TRBJ1-1	TGTGCCAGCAGTGCCTCTCCGGGACAGACCACTGAAGCTTTCTTT	CASSASPGQTTEAFF
14	-	TRBD1	TRBV19	TRBJ2-7	TGTGCCAGTAGTATCCGGACAGGGAGCTACGAGCAGTACTTC	CASSIRTGSYEQYF
12	-	-	TRBV15	TRBJ1-2	TGTGCCACCAGCAACAGGGAATCGGGCTACACCTTC	CATSNRESGYTF
13	-	TRBD1	TRBV15	TRBJ1-6	TGTGCCACCAGCAGGACAGGGGATTCACCCCTCCACTTT	CATSRTGDSPLHF
15	-	-	TRBV6-1	TRBJ2-1	TGTGCCAGCAGTGAAGCTCTAGTTGAGTACAATGAGCAGTTCTTC	CASSEALVEYNEQFF
14	-	-	TRBV12-5	TRBJ1-1	TGTGCTAGTGGTTTGACCTGGGGCGTCACTGAAGCTTTCTTT	CASGLTWGVTEAFF
16	-	TRBD1	TRBV5-1	TRBJ1-2	TGCGCCAGCAGCTTGCGAGGGGACAGGGAGGGCTATGGCTACACCTTC	CASSLRGDREGYGYTF
13	-	TRBD1	TRBV29-1	TRBJ1-5	TGCAGCGTTGGACAGGGACGCAATCAGCCCCAGCATTTT	CSVGQGRNQPQHF
18	once	TRBD2	TRBV7-3	TRBJ2-1	TGTGCCAGCAGCTTAAAGGGGACTAGCGGGAGTGACTTCAATGAGCAGTTCTTC	CASSLKGTSGSDFNEQFF
17	-	-	TRBV5-1	TRBJ1-4	TGCGCCAGCAGCTTCTTCGGGGGAGAAAGGGTTGACGAAAAACTGTTTTTT	CASSFFGGERVDEKLFF
15	once	TRBD1	TRBV5-1	TRBJ2-1	TGCGCCAGCAGCATTGCCGGGACAGGGGGGACGGAGCAGTTCTTC	CASSIAGTGGTEQFF
13	-	TRBD1	TRBV7-9	TRBJ2-7	TGTGCCAGCAGCTTGGACAGGGCTGACGAGCAGTACTTC	CASSLDRADEQYF
14	-	TRBD1	TRBV4-1	TRBJ1-1	TGCGCCAGCAGCCCCCGGACAGGGAACACTGAAGCTTTCTTT	CASSPRTGNTEAFF
14	-	TRBD1	TRBV19	TRBJ1-2	TGTGCCAGTAGTACGGACAGGGGGTTCTATGGCTACACCTTC	CASSTDRGFYGYTF
15	-	TRBD1	TRBV18	TRBJ1-4	TGTGCCAGCTCACCCAGGGGGCAGCTCGGTGAAAAACTGTTTTTT	CASSPRGQLGEKLFF
15	-	TRBD2	TRBV27	TRBJ2-1	TGTGCCAGCAGCCTTACTAGCGGGGGATACAATGAGCAGTTCTTC	CASSLTSGGYNEQFF
15	-	-	TRBV19	TRBJ1-4	TGTGCCAGTAGTCCGTCAGGGCGGGGAAGAGAAAAACTGTTTTTT	CASSPSGRGREKLFF
14	once	-	TRBV5-1	TRBJ2-3	TGCGCCAGCAGCTTGACAGTAGATGGAGATACGCAGTATTTT	CASSLTVDGDTQYF
11	-	-	TRBV30	TRBJ2-5	TGTGCCTGGTCCTCGGGTGAGACCCAGTACTTC	CAWSSGETQYF
16	-	TRBD1	TRBV3-1/TRBV3-2	TRBJ1-5	TGTGCCAGCAGCCAAGGGGGACAGGGAAACGATCAGCCCCAGCATTTT	CASSQGGQGNDQPQHF
15	-	TRBD2	TRBV27	TRBJ2-3	TGTGCCAGCAGTTTAAAGGCGGGGGGCACAGATACGCAGTATTTT	CASSLKAGGTDTQYF
14	-	TRBD2	TRBV28	TRBJ2-7	TGTGCCAGCATCAGTCCTAGCGGTTCCTACGAGCAGTACTTC	CASISPSGSYEQYF
14	-	-	TRBV5-1	TRBJ2-3	TGCGCCAGCAGCTTGGTTTGGCAGACAGATACGCAGTATTTT	CASSLVWQTDTQYF
12	few	TRBD1	TRBV5-1	TRBJ1-1	TGCGCCAGCAGCCCCCAGACAGGGGAAGCTTTCTTT	CASSPQTGEAFF
18	-	-	TRBV5-6	TRBJ1-6	TGTGCCAGCAGCTTGTATTTGCAGGGGAGCTCCTATAATTCACCCCTCCACTTT	CASSLYLQGSSYNSPLHF
13	once	TRBD1	TRBV29-1	TRBJ1-1	TGCAGCGTAATGACAGGGATGGGCACTGAAGCTTTCTTT	CSVMTGMGTEAFF
17	-	TRBD2	TRBV7-9	TRBJ2-3	TGTGCCACCGCAAAGGGGACTAGCGGGGGACACACAGATACGCAGTATTTT	CATAKGTSGGHTDTQYF